The 25 T cell receptor beta chains in this list originate from one sample, sequenced in a study of blood T cell repertoires in COVID-19. Here immunoSEQ multiplex PCR was the method, and the copy in TCRdb shows in-frame clones only, minus some. In the table there are 180,000 or so clones, roughly 87% of which are singletons. The sequenced material came from PBMCs or T cells enriched from blood (not recorded which). These receptors were obtained from a human donor with acute COVID-19. The donor label of this sample is uncertain.

The rearrangement joins TRBV12-3 or TRBV12-4 to TRBJ1-1; the D is unclear. The CDR3 is 12 amino acids. Between the trimmed V and J ends, which lost 7 bases and 3 bases, there was a span of 9 bases. CDR3 in DNA: TGTGCCAGCATCCTCGAGGACACTGAAGCTTTCTTT. Residues: CASILEDTEAFF.

On this clone: Mismatch with germline at one junction end may stem from a read error. The gene calls are TRBV19 and TRBJ1-4, with TRBD1 identical over 8 bases. Germline V lookup: CDR1 LNHDA, CDR2 SQIVND (reference sequence). The CDR3 loop spans 11 amino acids. The CDR3 sequence: CASSPGQVLFF. CDR3 nucleotides: TGTGCGAGTAGTCCGGGACAGGTGCTGTTTTTT. Variable domain in full (rest from reference TRBV19 and TRBJ1-4): DGGITQSPKYLFRKEGQNVTLSCEQNLNHDAMYWYRQDPGQGLRLIYYSQIVNDFQKGDIAEGYSVSREKKESFPLTVTSAQKNPTAFYLCASSPGQVLFFGSGTQLSVL.

The chain joins TRBV4-3 to TRBJ2-5; D unclear. Germline V gene data show CDR1 as LGHNA and CDR2 as YSLEER. This CDR3 has 14 residues. V was clipped by 0 bases and J by 9 bases, with 14 bases between them. For the CDR3, the DNA is TGCGCCAGCAGCCAAGACGGCCTTGTAGCTGCCCAGTACTTC. Translation: CASSQDGLVAAQYF.

The chain joins TRBV6-2 or TRBV6-3 to TRBJ2-3, with TRBD1 matching over 7 bases. Germline trimming cut 6 bases from V and 0 bases from J; bases unmatched to any gene: 3. In germline, CDR1 is MNHEY, CDR2 SVGEGT. The CDR3 runs 14 residues. The CDR3 DNA reads TGTGCCAGCAGCGTCAGGGGGAGCACAGATACGCAGTATTTT. Translated, it gives CASSVRGSTDTQYF.

The chain links TRBV4-3 to TRBJ1-2; 10 nucleotides align to TRBD1. Losses at the gene ends were 0 bases for V and 5 bases for J; bases not matched to a gene: 3. The CDR3 is 15 amino acids. Germline CDR1 and CDR2: LGHNA and YSLEER. CDR3 DNA sequence: TGCGCCAGCAGCCAAGACCGGACAGGGGGTTATGGCTACACCTTC. It translates to CASSQDRTGGYGYTF.

This chain links TRBV12-5 with TRBJ2-7; 9 bases agree with TRBD1. Losses at the gene ends were 6 bases for V and 5 bases for J; bases not matched to a gene: 14. The length of the CDR3 is 16 residues. Germline loops: CDR1 LGHNT, CDR2 FRNRAP. The CDR3 bases are TGTGCTAGTGGGGATGACGGGAAGACAGGGGGTGACGAGCAGTACTTC. This encodes CASGDDGKTGGDEQYF.

V is TRBV13 and J is TRBJ1-1; possible D gene TRBD1, 6 bases. Trimming cost V 5 bases and J 1 base, with 11 bases left between them. The CDR3 covers 14 residues. CDR1 and CDR2 (germline): PRHDT, FYEKMQ (reference sequence). CDR3 protein: CASSGGQRNTEAFF. The CDR3 DNA reads as TGTGCCAGCAGCGGGGGACAAAGGAACACTGAAGCTTTCTTT.

This clone showed up just once. The chain recombines TRBV4-1 with TRBJ2-7, with 11 bases lining up with TRBD1. Germline CDR1 and CDR2: MGHRA and YSYEKL. The CDR3 runs to 14 residues. J gave up 3 bases and V 4 bases, and 2 bases lay outside the gene matches. CDR3 bases: TGCGCCAGCAGCCGGACAGGGGGCGTCTACGAGCAGTACTTC. This encodes CASSRTGGVYEQYF.

This clone was counted only a few times. V gene TRBV4-2 combines with J gene TRBJ2-1; a weak D match, TRBD2 (5 bases). The ends were cut back, 11 bases at V and 9 bases at J, with 20 bases in the middle. The V gene's germline CDR1 is LGHNA and CDR2 YNFKEQ. This CDR3 has 13 amino acids. CDR3 amino acids: CAASAGPRGEQFF. The CDR3 coding sequence is TGTGCCGCCTCAGCCGGGCCCCGGGGTGAGCAGTTCTTC.

This clone was found once. This chain uses TRBV5-6 with TRBJ1-2, with 10 bases aligning to TRBD1. The trim removed 5 bases at V and 5 bases at J, leaving 9 bases unmatched. The CDR3 has 15 residues. The germline V gene has CDR1 SGHDT and CDR2 YYEEEE. CDR3 in amino acids: CASSFSPGQGYGYTF. The CDR3, as DNA: TGTGCCAGCAGTTTTTCTCCGGGACAGGGGTATGGCTACACCTTC.

This clone was counted a few times. V and J are TRBV18 and TRBJ2-7; 8 bases fit TRBD1. Per germline, CDR1 KGHSH and CDR2 LQKENI. The CDR3 totals 15 residues. V lost 6 bases, J lost 6 bases, and 13 bases stayed unmatched. The DNA of the CDR3 is TGTGCCAGCTCCCACCGGGACAGGCCTGGCGGCGAGCAGTACTTC. The encoded protein is CASSHRDRPGGEQYF.

J is TRBJ1-1 and V is TRBV7-2; 8 bases line up with TRBD1. V trimming: 8 bases; J trimming: 6 bases; junction bases outside the gene matches: 20. From germline, CDR1 is SGHTA and CDR2 FQGNSA. The CDR3 spans 17 residues. The CDR3 DNA follows: TGTGCCAGCGAGTCTTCAGGGGGCATATGGGTTAACCCTGAAGCTTTCTTT. Its translation: CASESSGGIWVNPEAFF. Complete variable domain (other parts from reference TRBV7-2 and TRBJ1-1): GAGVSQSPSNKVTEKGKDVELRCDPISGHTALYWYRQSLGQGLEFLIYFQGNSAPDKSGLPSDRFSAERTGGSVSTLTIQRTQQEDSAVYLCASESSGGIWVNPEAFFGQGTRLTVV.

CDR3 region: CASSRAPGQVFNEQFF. The DNA for the CDR3 is TGTGCCAGCAGTCGTGCCCCCGGACAGGTTTTCAATGAGCAGTTCTTC. The V and J genes are TRBV6-2 or TRBV6-3 and TRBJ2-1; TRBD1 matches 7 bases. The V and J ends lost 5 bases and 6 bases, in that order; junction bases with no gene match: 13. The CDR3 runs to 16 residues. Germline CDR1 is MNHEY and CDR2 is SVGEGT.

The CDR3 region has the DNA TGTGCCAGCAGTGAGGGGGCGTTGAACACTGAAGCTTTCTTT. This sequence encodes CASSEGALNTEAFF. The V and J genes are TRBV6-1 and TRBJ1-1; D is possibly TRBD1 (6 bases). V lost 3 bases and J 0 bases, leaving 8 bases between the germline ends. Germline V CDR1 and CDR2: MNHNS, SASEGT. CDR3 length equals 14 residues.

This clone was found a few times. The chain links TRBV18 to TRBJ2-7; 8 bases line up with TRBD1. The germline gives CDR1 KGHSH, CDR2 LQKENI. The ends lost 4 bases at V and 3 bases at J; junction bases unmatched: 14. The CDR3 runs to 17 residues. The CDR3 loop is CASSRGTGTGIRYEQYF. Here the CDR3 DNA reads TGTGCCAGCTCACGAGGAACCGGGACAGGTATCCGCTACGAGCAGTACTTC.

This clone has only a few counts. This chain links TRBV9 with TRBJ1-4, with 8 bases lining up with TRBD1. The CDR3 length is 15 residues. Trimming took 4 bases from V and 8 from J; bases not matched to a gene: 10. The germline V gene encodes CDR1 SGDLS and CDR2 YYNGEE. CDR3 coding DNA: TGTGCCAGCAGCTCAGGACAGGGCCGTTGGGAAAAACTGTTTTTT. Translated: CASSSGQGRWEKLFF.

V and J are TRBV27 and TRBJ2-7; the D gene is possibly TRBD1 (5 bases). The V gene lost 3 bases and the J gene lost 2 bases, with 14 bases spanning the gap. The CDR3 has 15 residues. Per germline, CDR1 MNHEY and CDR2 SMNVEV (reference sequence). The CDR3 coding sequence is TGTGCCAGCAGTTTTTTTCTGGGGCGTACCTACGAGCAGTACTTC. Translation gives CASSFFLGRTYEQYF.

The chain has TRBV29-1 and TRBJ2-3; possible D gene TRBD2, 6 bases. The CDR3 is 13 amino acids. Germline assignment: CDR1 SQVTM and CDR2 ANQGSEA. Here the CDR3 DNA reads TGCACCACCTTCATGGGGCGGGAAGATACGCAGTATTTT. Protein product: CTTFMGREDTQYF.

The genes are TRBV5-6 and TRBJ1-1, with D possibly TRBD1 on 6 matching bases. This CDR3 is built from 15 residues. Trimming pared 2 bases from V and 1 base from J, leaving 12 bases between. CDR1 and CDR2 from the germline V gene are SGHDT and YYEEEE. The CDR3 spells CASSLGGARNTEAFF. CDR3 sequence (DNA): TGTGCCAGCAGCTTAGGGGGGGCTAGGAACACTGAAGCTTTCTTT. Full variable domain (rest looked up from reference TRBV5-6 and TRBJ1-1): DAGVTQSPTHLIKTRGQQVTLRCSPKSGHDTVSWYQQALGQGPQFIFQYYEEEERQRGNFPDRFSGHQFPNYSSELNVNALLLGDSALYLCASSLGGARNTEAFFGQGTRLTVV.

The chain uses TRBV7-3 and TRBJ2-1; 12 nucleotides match TRBD2. Germline values: CDR1 SGHTA, CDR2 FQGTGA. The CDR3 is 16 residues long. Trimming took 2 bases from V and 6 from J; bases not matched to a gene: 5. The CDR3 region is CASSLLTSGGINEQFF. CDR3 coding DNA: TGTGCCAGCAGCTTATTAACTAGCGGGGGGATCAATGAGCAGTTCTTC. The whole variable domain, filled in from reference TRBV7-3 and TRBJ2-1, reads GAGVSQTPSNKVTEKGKYVELRCDPISGHTALYWYRQSLGQGPEFLIYFQGTGAADDSGLPNDRFFAVRPEGSVSTLKIQRTERGDSAVYLCASSLLTSGGINEQFFGPGTRLTVL.

The chain has TRBV7-2 and TRBJ1-1; 9 bases are shared with TRBD1. Losses at the gene ends were 2 bases for V and 5 bases for J; bases not matched to a gene: 6. CDR1 is SGHTA and CDR2 is FQGNSA in the germline V gene. CDR3 size: 15 residues. CDR3 loop: CASSLSQGAWTEAFF. The DNA of the CDR3 is TGTGCCAGCAGCTTATCACAGGGGGCTTGGACTGAAGCTTTCTTT.

The chain links TRBV5-1 to TRBJ2-7; D remains ambiguous. Trimming took off 0 bases at V and 6 bases at J, with 10 bases between the two ends. Germline values: CDR1 SGHRS, CDR2 YFSETQ. This CDR3 region has 13 residues. For the CDR3, the DNA is TGCGCCAGCAGCTTGGGAGGCGGTATCGAGCAGTACTTC. This codes for CASSLGGGIEQYF.

The chain employs TRBV27 and TRBJ1-1, with D possibly TRBD1 on 6 matching bases. Germline V lookup: CDR1 MNHEY, CDR2 SMNVEV (reference sequence). V gave up 8 bases and J gave up 8 bases, with 12 bases separating them. This CDR3 is 11 amino acids long. The CDR3 spells CASAGQLEAFF. The CDR3 DNA reads as TGTGCCAGCGCCGGACAGCTCGAAGCTTTCTTT.

The J gene is TRBJ1-4, the V gene TRBV6-5; 8 bases fit TRBD1. CDR1 is MNHEY, CDR2 SVGAGI, per germline. Trimming removed 6 bases from V and 7 bases from J; junction bases left unmatched: 7. The CDR3 length is 14 residues. The CDR3 region is CASRNRGRSEKLFF. CDR3 in DNA: TGTGCCAGCAGAAACAGGGGGAGGAGTGAAAAACTGTTTTTT.

The V call is TRBV5-1, the J call TRBJ2-1, with D possibly matching TRBD1 (6 bases). The CDR3 has 15 amino acids. The germline gives CDR1 SGHRS, CDR2 YFSETQ. V lost 1 base to trimming and J lost 8 bases, with 16 bases between them. CDR3 nucleotide sequence: TGCGCCAGCAGCTTGTTTGGACAGCTTGGGGATGAGCAGTTCTTC. This encodes CASSLFGQLGDEQFF.